Listed below are T cell receptor beta chains from one sample, sequenced in a study of Graves' ophthalmopathy and Graves' hyperthyroidism. MiXCR, applied by TCRdb to the multiplex PCR reads, yields one record per CDR3 protein. Altogether about 500,000 distinct CDR3 sequences are present, approximately 15% being singletons, with the ten largest covering about a tenth. The sample was blood. The receptors were sampled from a woman in her twenties or thirties with Graves' ophthalmopathy. Both conserved end residues are part of each CDR3. D genes are given only for firm matches. Clone size is not always given. Where it is, it says once, few, many or a class for expanded clones.

clone_size: many; d_call: TRBD1; v_call: TRBV20-1; j_call: TRBJ1-5; cdr3_aa: CSARIRGRGDNQPQHF; cdr3_nt: TGCAGTGCTAGAATCAGGGGGCGCGGTGACAATCAGCCCCAGCATTTT
clone_size: few; d_call: TRBD2; v_call: TRBV11-2; j_call: TRBJ2-5; cdr3_aa: CASSSQWGGWETQYF; cdr3_nt: TGTGCCAGCAGCTCCCAATGGGGGGGTTGGGAGACCCAGTACTTC
clone_size: many; d_call: .; v_call: TRBV27; j_call: TRBJ1-6; cdr3_aa: CASSLLQDNSPLHF; cdr3_nt: TGTGCCAGCAGTCTGCTACAGGATAATTCACCCCTCCACTTT
clone_size: .; d_call: .; v_call: TRBV15; j_call: TRBJ1-3; cdr3_aa: CATSRRPGHIYF; cdr3_nt: TGTGCCACCAGCAGACGCCCGGGACACATATATTTT
clone_size: few; d_call: .; v_call: TRBV7-3; j_call: TRBJ2-2; cdr3_aa: CASSLGLYGELFF; cdr3_nt: TGTGCCAGCAGCTTAGGGTTGTACGGGGAGCTGTTTTTT
clone_size: many; d_call: .; v_call: TRBV20-1; j_call: TRBJ2-5; cdr3_aa: CSANLLETQYF; cdr3_nt: TGCAGTGCTAACCTTTTGGAGACCCAGTACTTC
clone_size: few; d_call: .; v_call: TRBV6-5; j_call: TRBJ2-2; cdr3_aa: CASSYIRGVGELFF; cdr3_nt: TGTGCCAGCAGTTACATCCGTGGTGTGGGGGAGCTGTTTTTT
clone_size: many; d_call: TRBD1; v_call: TRBV12-3/TRBV12-4; j_call: TRBJ1-3; cdr3_aa: CATKPGQGSGNTIYF; cdr3_nt: TGTGCCACAAAACCTGGACAGGGGTCCGGAAACACCATATATTTT
clone_size: .; d_call: TRBD2; v_call: TRBV6-2/TRBV6-3; j_call: TRBJ2-1; cdr3_aa: CASCYSPTTSVEYNEQFF; cdr3_nt: TGTGCCAGCTGTTACTCCCCTACGACTAGCGTGGAGTACAATGAGCAGTTCTTC
clone_size: .; d_call: TRBD1; v_call: TRBV6-5; j_call: TRBJ1-1; cdr3_aa: CASSYLGQGAMNTEAFF; cdr3_nt: TGTGCCAGCAGTTACCTCGGACAGGGGGCTATGAACACTGAAGCTTTCTTT
clone_size: many; d_call: TRBD1; v_call: TRBV7-9; j_call: TRBJ2-7; cdr3_aa: CASSLGGQGKDEQYF; cdr3_nt: TGTGCCAGCAGCTTAGGGGGACAGGGGAAGGACGAGCAGTACTTC
clone_size: .; d_call: .; v_call: TRBV15; j_call: TRBJ2-2; cdr3_aa: CATSRDRIAVNTGELFF; cdr3_nt: TGTGCCACCAGCAGAGATCGAATAGCGGTTAACACCGGGGAGCTGTTTTTT
clone_size: many; d_call: .; v_call: TRBV19; j_call: TRBJ1-1; cdr3_aa: CASSPIDRSTEAFF; cdr3_nt: TGTGCCAGTAGTCCGATCGACAGGAGCACTGAAGCTTTCTTT
clone_size: many; d_call: TRBD1; v_call: TRBV6-2/TRBV6-3; j_call: TRBJ1-5; cdr3_aa: CASTERDSEFYSNQPQHF; cdr3_nt: TGTGCCAGCACCGAACGGGACAGTGAATTTTATAGCAATCAGCCCCAGCATTTT
clone_size: many; d_call: .; v_call: TRBV7-3; j_call: TRBJ2-2; cdr3_aa: CASSFLGGPNTGELFF; cdr3_nt: TGTGCCAGCAGCTTCCTCGGGGGGCCTAACACCGGGGAGCTGTTTTTT
clone_size: many; d_call: .; v_call: TRBV28; j_call: TRBJ2-7; cdr3_aa: CASSFGAQTYEQYF; cdr3_nt: TGTGCCAGCAGTTTCGGAGCGCAAACCTACGAGCAGTACTTC
clone_size: many; d_call: .; v_call: TRBV7-8; j_call: TRBJ1-3; cdr3_aa: CASSLQGRSGNTIYF; cdr3_nt: TGTGCCAGCAGCTTACAGGGACGCTCTGGAAACACCATATATTTT
clone_size: many; d_call: TRBD1; v_call: TRBV7-9; j_call: TRBJ1-5; cdr3_aa: CASSSTAGGGQPQHF; cdr3_nt: TGTGCCAGCAGTTCCACCGCAGGGGGCGGTCAGCCCCAGCATTTT
clone_size: many; d_call: TRBD2; v_call: TRBV4-1; j_call: TRBJ2-5; cdr3_aa: CASSQELAGGFETQYF; cdr3_nt: TGCGCCAGCAGCCAAGAGTTAGCGGGGGGGTTCGAGACCCAGTACTTC
clone_size: .; d_call: .; v_call: TRBV10-3; j_call: TRBJ1-2; cdr3_aa: CAIKGSRTHPWGYGYTF; cdr3_nt: TGTGCCATCAAAGGAAGCCGAACACACCCTTGGGGCTATGGCTACACCTTC
clone_size: many; d_call: .; v_call: TRBV19; j_call: TRBJ2-7; cdr3_aa: CASSMTRHRSEQYF; cdr3_nt: TGTGCCAGTAGTATGACCAGGCACCGAAGCGAGCAGTACTTC
clone_size: few; d_call: .; v_call: TRBV7-6; j_call: TRBJ2-7; cdr3_aa: CASSLGTDSSYEQYF; cdr3_nt: TGTGCCAGCAGCCTAGGGACCGATAGCTCCTACGAGCAGTACTTC
clone_size: many; d_call: .; v_call: TRBV12-3/TRBV12-4; j_call: TRBJ2-6; cdr3_aa: CASTHGTSGANVLTF; cdr3_nt: TGTGCCAGCACCCATGGGACGTCTGGGGCCAACGTCCTGACTTTC
clone_size: few; d_call: .; v_call: TRBV28; j_call: TRBJ1-2; cdr3_aa: CASSLHGGRGYGYTF; cdr3_nt: TGTGCCAGCAGTCTCCATGGGGGCAGGGGCTATGGCTACACCTTC
clone_size: many; d_call: .; v_call: TRBV6-2/TRBV6-3; j_call: TRBJ2-5; cdr3_aa: CASRQTGRETQYF; cdr3_nt: TGTGCCAGCAGGCAAACAGGGAGGGAGACCCAGTACTTC
clone_size: .; d_call: TRBD2; v_call: TRBV27; j_call: TRBJ2-2; cdr3_aa: CASKGGGWAGELFF; cdr3_nt: TGTGCCAGCAAGGGCGGGGGATGGGCCGGGGAGCTGTTTTTT
clone_size: .; d_call: TRBD2; v_call: TRBV5-1; j_call: TRBJ2-5; cdr3_aa: CASSIRAAGGQETQYF; cdr3_nt: TGCGCCAGCAGCATTCGAGCAGCGGGGGGCCAAGAGACCCAGTACTTC
clone_size: many; d_call: .; v_call: TRBV6-5; j_call: TRBJ1-1; cdr3_aa: CASSYRLDKPMNTEAFF; cdr3_nt: TGTGCCAGCAGTTACAGACTGGACAAGCCAATGAACACTGAAGCTTTCTTT
clone_size: few; d_call: .; v_call: TRBV28; j_call: TRBJ1-5; cdr3_aa: CASSLTRVRPQHF; cdr3_nt: TGTGCCAGCAGTTTAACCCGTGTGAGGCCCCAGCATTTT
clone_size: many; d_call: .; v_call: TRBV6-5; j_call: TRBJ1-1; cdr3_aa: CAAVMTAEAFF; cdr3_nt: TGTGCCGCCGTTATGACGGCTGAAGCTTTCTTT
clone_size: few; d_call: .; v_call: TRBV27; j_call: TRBJ2-2; cdr3_aa: CASSPNTGELCF; cdr3_nt: TGTGCCAGCAGTCCGAACACCGGGGAGCTGTGTTTT
clone_size: .; d_call: TRBD1; v_call: TRBV6-1; j_call: TRBJ1-1; cdr3_aa: CASSRLDRADTEAFF; cdr3_nt: TGTGCCAGCAGTCGATTGGACAGGGCTGACACTGAAGCTTTCTTT
clone_size: .; d_call: TRBD1; v_call: TRBV7-2; j_call: TRBJ1-5; cdr3_aa: CASSTRDRGNQPQHF; cdr3_nt: TGTGCCAGCAGCACCCGGGACAGGGGCAATCAGCCCCAGCATTTT
clone_size: many; d_call: .; v_call: TRBV28; j_call: TRBJ2-2; cdr3_aa: CASSETGPGELFF; cdr3_nt: TGTGCCAGCAGTGAGACAGGCCCCGGGGAGCTGTTTTTT
clone_size: .; d_call: TRBD1; v_call: TRBV12-5; j_call: TRBJ2-7; cdr3_aa: CASGSGQGIHEQYF; cdr3_nt: TGTGCTAGTGGTTCGGGACAGGGTATCCACGAGCAGTACTTC
clone_size: .; d_call: .; v_call: TRBV6-2/TRBV6-3; j_call: TRBJ1-2; cdr3_aa: CASRRLIHNYGYTF; cdr3_nt: TGTGCCAGCCGACGACTGATCCATAACTATGGCTACACCTTC
clone_size: many; d_call: TRBD2; v_call: TRBV6-2/TRBV6-3; j_call: TRBJ2-5; cdr3_aa: CASKGGLAGGPRIGETQYF; cdr3_nt: TGTGCCAGCAAGGGTGGACTAGCGGGGGGGCCCCGAATAGGGGAGACCCAGTACTTC
clone_size: few; d_call: .; v_call: TRBV28; j_call: TRBJ1-5; cdr3_aa: CASSRDRPQQPQHF; cdr3_nt: TGTGCCAGCAGTCGCGACAGGCCCCAGCAGCCCCAGCATTTT
clone_size: few; d_call: .; v_call: TRBV9; j_call: TRBJ2-5; cdr3_aa: CASSMGRIEETQYF; cdr3_nt: TGTGCCAGCAGCATGGGACGGATAGAAGAGACCCAGTACTTC
clone_size: many; d_call: TRBD1; v_call: TRBV28; j_call: TRBJ1-1; cdr3_aa: CASSLSQGGVTEAFF; cdr3_nt: TGTGCCAGCAGTTTATCCCAGGGGGGGGTGACTGAAGCTTTCTTT
clone_size: many; d_call: .; v_call: TRBV19; j_call: TRBJ2-5; cdr3_aa: CASSTRDTLPQETQYF; cdr3_nt: TGTGCCAGTAGTACCCGGGACACCCTTCCCCAAGAGACCCAGTACTTC
clone_size: many; d_call: .; v_call: TRBV5-5; j_call: TRBJ1-1; cdr3_aa: CASSLDKARMNTEAFF; cdr3_nt: TGTGCCAGCAGTTTGGACAAAGCAAGAATGAACACTGAAGCTTTCTTT
clone_size: many; d_call: TRBD2; v_call: TRBV6-5; j_call: TRBJ2-2; cdr3_aa: CASSYRRGDTGELFF; cdr3_nt: TGTGCCAGCAGTTACCGCCGGGGGGACACCGGGGAGCTGTTTTTT
clone_size: many; d_call: TRBD1; v_call: TRBV5-1; j_call: TRBJ1-5; cdr3_aa: CASSLGTGSSNQPQHF; cdr3_nt: TGCGCCAGCAGCTTAGGGACAGGGAGCTCCAATCAGCCCCAGCATTTT
clone_size: many; d_call: .; v_call: TRBV27; j_call: TRBJ1-5; cdr3_aa: CASSPRGGVNQPQHF; cdr3_nt: TGTGCCAGCAGTCCACGAGGGGGGGTCAATCAGCCCCAGCATTTT
clone_size: many; d_call: TRBD1; v_call: TRBV6-1; j_call: TRBJ2-2; cdr3_aa: CASSRQGPTAGELFF; cdr3_nt: TGTGCCAGCAGTAGACAGGGTCCTACCGCCGGGGAGCTGTTTTTT
clone_size: many; d_call: TRBD1; v_call: TRBV27; j_call: TRBJ1-1; cdr3_aa: CASYPSGRGQGAEAFF; cdr3_nt: TGTGCCAGCTACCCATCCGGGAGGGGACAGGGTGCTGAAGCTTTCTTT
clone_size: .; d_call: .; v_call: TRBV12-5; j_call: TRBJ2-7; cdr3_aa: CASGLGEVRAYDQYF; cdr3_nt: TGTGCTAGTGGTTTGGGCGAGGTCAGGGCCTACGATCAGTACTTC
clone_size: many; d_call: .; v_call: TRBV11-2; j_call: TRBJ2-5; cdr3_aa: CASSLESTQETQYF; cdr3_nt: TGTGCCAGCAGCTTAGAGTCTACCCAAGAGACCCAGTACTTC
clone_size: few; d_call: .; v_call: TRBV25-1; j_call: TRBJ2-7; cdr3_aa: CASSPARDNSEQYF; cdr3_nt: TGTGCCAGCAGTCCGGCCAGGGACAATTCCGAGCAGTACTTC
clone_size: many; d_call: .; v_call: TRBV6-1; j_call: TRBJ1-2; cdr3_aa: CASSEQMGPYGYTF; cdr3_nt: TGTGCCAGCAGTGAACAAATGGGGCCCTATGGCTACACCTTC
clone_size: few; d_call: .; v_call: TRBV5-1; j_call: TRBJ2-7; cdr3_aa: CASSLFTGCEQYF; cdr3_nt: TGCGCCAGCAGCTTGTTCACGGGTTGCGAGCAGTACTTC
clone_size: .; d_call: TRBD1; v_call: TRBV7-2; j_call: TRBJ2-7; cdr3_aa: CASSLAGTGFEQYF; cdr3_nt: TGTGCCAGCAGCTTGGCCGGGACAGGGTTCGAGCAGTACTTC